This entry lists 16 T cell receptor beta chains sequenced from one sample in a study of blood T cell repertoires in COVID-19 (dated by TCRdb to about 2020). Library preparation employed the immunoSEQ multiplex PCR assay. TCRdb carries this immuneACCESS record with in-frame sequences only. Its versions omit some clonotypes, under half of them owing to an unresolved V gene in the studies checked, with the rest unexplained. The sample profile shows some 180,000 clones; around 85% of them were found once. The top ten clones comprise about 6.3% of the sample. The specimen was PBMCs or T cells enriched from blood (not recorded which). These TCRs come from a man aged 40-50 years who had recovered from COVID-19.

V is TRBV7-2 and J is TRBJ1-1; D may be TRBD1 (5 bases). V lost 1 base and J lost 3, with 9 bases in between. CDR1 is SGHTA and CDR2 is FQGNSA in the germline V gene. This CDR3 is 14 amino acids long. CDR3 sequence: CASSLGDSYTEAFF. CDR3 nucleotides: TGTGCCAGCAGCTTAGGAGACAGTTACACTGAAGCTTTCTTT.

The genes are TRBV6-1 and TRBJ2-1, with 15 nucleotides matching TRBD2. Germline V CDR1 and CDR2: MNHNS, SASEGT. The CDR3 is 17 amino acids. The trim removed 1 base at V and 6 bases at J, leaving 4 bases unmatched. In DNA, the CDR3 is TGTGCCAGCAGTGAAGTCCCGGGACTAGCGGGGGGCAATGAGCAGTTCTTC. This codes for CASSEVPGLAGGNEQFF.

The chain has TRBV28 and TRBJ1-2, with 8 nucleotides matching TRBD1. There are 14 residues in the CDR3. J lost 0 bases, V lost 5 bases, and 2 bases had no gene match. Germline V gene lookup returns CDR1 MDHEN and CDR2 SYDVKM. In DNA, the CDR3 is TGTGCCAGCAGTACAGGGGGGGCTAACTATGGCTACACCTTC. Translation: CASSTGGANYGYTF.

This clone has more than one count but fewer than ten. This rearrangement joins TRBV24-1 to TRBJ1-5, with 10 bases lining up with TRBD1. CDR3 length equals 16 residues. Trimming cost V 5 bases and J 5 bases; bases outside gene matches: 8. Germline values: CDR1 KGHDR, CDR2 SFDVKD. The CDR3 here is CATSGTTGTGDQPQHF. Here the CDR3 DNA reads TGTGCCACCAGTGGTACTACCGGGACAGGGGATCAGCCCCAGCATTTT.

The chain has TRBV30 and TRBJ1-6; D uncertain. Trimming cost V 1 base and J 7 bases, with 8 bases left between them. CDR1 is GTSNPN and CDR2 is SVGIG in the germline V gene (reference sequence). The CDR3 is 13 residues long. The CDR3 region is CAWSETDNSPLHF. In nucleotides, the CDR3 is TGTGCCTGGAGTGAAACAGACAATTCACCCCTCCACTTT.

The chain couples TRBV3-1 (or the pseudogene TRBV3-2) to TRBJ1-1; D unresolved. The V gene lost 0 bases and the J gene lost 2 bases, with 10 bases spanning the gap. Germline CDR1 reads LGHDT; CDR2 reads YNNKEL (reference sequence). This CDR3 comprises 15 residues. The CDR3 region is CASSQDPRPNTEAFF. CDR3 sequence (DNA): TGTGCCAGCAGCCAAGATCCGAGGCCAAACACTGAAGCTTTCTTT.

The chain is built from TRBV6-5 and TRBJ1-2; 9 bases map to TRBD1. The trim removed 7 bases at V and 4 bases at J, leaving 10 bases unmatched. The CDR3 consists of 15 residues. The germline CDR1 and CDR2 sequences are MNHEY and SVGAGI. The CDR3 DNA is TGTGCCAGCACCAACCCGGGACAGGGTTCCTATGGCTACACCTTC. Protein: CASTNPGQGSYGYTF.

This CDR3 reads CASMGAGYGYTF. In DNA, the CDR3 is TGCGCCAGCATGGGGGCTGGCTATGGCTACACCTTC. V gene TRBV10-2 combines with J gene TRBJ1-2; D perhaps matches TRBD1 (6 bases). Germline CDR1 reads WSHSY; CDR2 reads SAAADI. Trimming pared 7 bases from V and 4 bases from J, leaving 10 bases between. This CDR3 comprises 12 residues.

This sequence joins TRBV18 and TRBJ1-1; D perhaps matches TRBD1 (5 bases). There are 15 residues in the CDR3. V gave up 1 base and J gave up 0 bases, with 9 bases separating them. CDR1 is KGHSH and CDR2 is LQKENI in the germline V gene. CDR3 sequence reads: CASSPLRGVNTEAFF. The DNA of the CDR3 is TGTGCCAGCTCACCACTGCGGGGGGTGAACACTGAAGCTTTCTTT. Full variable domain (missing parts from reference TRBV18 and TRBJ1-1): NAGVMQNPRHLVRRRGQEARLRCSPMKGHSHVYWYRQLPEEGLKFMVYLQKENIIDESGMPKERFSAEFPKEGPSILRIQQVVRGDSAAYFCASSPLRGVNTEAFFGQGTRLTVV.

The genes are TRBV27 and TRBJ2-7, with D possibly being TRBD2 (6 bases). This CDR3 contains 14 residues. Trimming removed 7 bases from V and 7 bases from J, with 20 bases in between. CDR1 MNHEY and CDR2 SMNVEV come from the germline V gene (reference sequence). The DNA for the CDR3 is TGTGCCAGCACCCTCCGCGGAGGGGAGCAGGAGCAGTACTTC. This translates into CASTLRGGEQEQYF.

The J gene is TRBJ2-1, the V gene TRBV7-9, with 11 bases fitting TRBD2. Trimming cost V 1 base and J 0 bases; bases outside gene matches: 8. Per germline, CDR1 SEHNR and CDR2 FQNEAQ (reference sequence). This CDR3 is built from 19 residues. The CDR3 nucleotides are TGTGCCAGCAGCTTAGAATGGGCTAGCGGGGGGAACTCCTACAATGAGCAGTTCTTC. This encodes CASSLEWASGGNSYNEQFF.

V is TRBV2 and J is TRBJ2-5, with 7 bases matching TRBD1. V dropped 7 bases and J dropped 2; count of bases not matched to a gene: 7. CDR1 is SNHLY and CDR2 is FYNNEI in the germline V gene. The CDR3 sequence is 14 residues long. CDR3: CASNIQGRQETQYF. The CDR3 DNA follows: TGTGCCAGCAACATACAGGGGCGGCAAGAGACCCAGTACTTC.

The V and J genes are TRBV29-1 and TRBJ2-7, with TRBD1 matching 10 bases. Germline V gene data show CDR1 as SQVTM and CDR2 as ANQGSEA. This CDR3 spans 13 amino acids. Unmatched junction bases numbered 3, after V lost 7 bases and J lost 0 bases. The CDR3: CSAGQGLSYEQYF. CDR3 DNA: TGCAGCGCGGGACAGGGGCTCTCCTACGAGCAGTACTTC.

The rearrangement links TRBV24-1 to TRBJ2-5; TRBD1 matches 9 bases. Trimming cost V 3 bases and J 1 base; bases outside gene matches: 5. Germline V CDR1 and CDR2: KGHDR, SFDVKD. The CDR3 totals 16 residues. CDR3 sequence (DNA): TGTGCCACCAGTGATACTCTACAGGGGGCCCAAGAGACCCAGTACTTC. Protein: CATSDTLQGAQETQYF.

CDR3 bases: TGTGCCAGCAGCTTCGGACTAGCGGGTAACAATGAGCAGTTCTTC. Protein product: CASSFGLAGNNEQFF. This chain links TRBV11-2 with TRBJ2-1; 11 bases agree with TRBD2. Germline values: CDR1 SGHAT, CDR2 FQNNGV. Losses at the gene ends were 3 bases for V and 5 bases for J; bases not matched to a gene: 3. The CDR3 is 15 residues long.

This chain connects TRBV12-3 or TRBV12-4 to TRBJ1-2, with 8 bases matching TRBD1. Unmatched junction bases numbered 3, after V lost 5 bases and J lost 4 bases. This CDR3 spans 13 amino acids. Here the CDR3 reads CASSRGQVYGYTF. CDR3 nucleotide sequence: TGTGCCAGCAGTCGGGGACAGGTCTATGGCTACACCTTC.